A selection of T cell receptor beta chains follows, all from one sample in a study of T cells in Graves' hyperthyroidism and ophthalmopathy. TCRdb called the multiplex PCR reads again in MiXCR, with one record for every CDR3 protein. Altogether 370,000 or so distinct CDR3 sequences are present, 20% to 25% being singletons, with the ten largest covering roughly 80%. The source material was blood. Receptor source: a man aged 45-65 years with Graves' hyperthyroidism. Both conserved end residues are part of each CDR3. The order of the fields is clone size, D gene, J gene, V gene, CDR3 protein, CDR3 DNA. The D gene is left open where the match is weak. Some rows have no size entry. The others give once, few or many, or a class for an expanded clone.

abundance: NA
d_gene: NA
j_gene: TRBJ1-3
v_gene: TRBV6-1
CDR3aa: CASRAGGNSGNTIYF
CDR3nt: TGTGCCAGCAGGGCGGGCGGTAACTCTGGAAACACCATATATTTT

abundance: NA
d_gene: TRBD1
j_gene: TRBJ2-1
v_gene: TRBV20-1
CDR3aa: CSAREDRRNEQFF
CDR3nt: TGCAGTGCTAGAGAGGACAGGCGAAATGAGCAGTTCTTC

abundance: few
d_gene: TRBD2
j_gene: TRBJ2-1
v_gene: TRBV27
CDR3aa: CASSLVAGVRSEQFF
CDR3nt: TGTGCCAGCAGTTTGGTAGCGGGAGTTCGGAGTGAGCAGTTCTTC

abundance: many
d_gene: TRBD1
j_gene: TRBJ2-1
v_gene: TRBV7-9
CDR3aa: CASSSTGVNEQFF
CDR3nt: TGTGCCAGCAGCTCCACAGGGGTAAATGAGCAGTTCTTC

abundance: NA
d_gene: NA
j_gene: TRBJ2-5
v_gene: TRBV27
CDR3aa: CASSLSEGKETQYF
CDR3nt: TGTGCCAGCAGTTTATCGGAGGGAAAAGAGACCCAGTACTTC

abundance: NA
d_gene: NA
j_gene: TRBJ2-5
v_gene: TRBV6-6
CDR3aa: CASSYQTGTQYF
CDR3nt: TGTGCCAGCAGTTACCAAACAGGGACCCAGTACTTC

abundance: NA
d_gene: NA
j_gene: TRBJ2-5
v_gene: TRBV7-9
CDR3aa: CASSLAASRETQYF
CDR3nt: TGTGCCAGCAGCTTAGCCGCTTCGAGAGAGACCCAGTACTTC

abundance: few
d_gene: NA
j_gene: TRBJ2-6
v_gene: TRBV11-3
CDR3aa: CASSPAWGEGANVLTF
CDR3nt: TGTGCCAGCAGCCCAGCGTGGGGGGAAGGGGCCAACGTCCTGACTTTC

abundance: NA
d_gene: NA
j_gene: TRBJ2-1
v_gene: TRBV10-2
CDR3aa: CASRGGGGGFSEQFF
CDR3nt: TGCGCCAGCAGAGGGGGGGGAGGAGGCTTCAGTGAGCAGTTCTTC

abundance: NA
d_gene: NA
j_gene: TRBJ2-2
v_gene: TRBV6-5
CDR3aa: CASSYSGGNTGELFF
CDR3nt: TGTGCCAGCAGTTACTCAGGGGGGAACACCGGGGAGCTGTTTTTT

abundance: many
d_gene: TRBD2
j_gene: TRBJ2-7
v_gene: TRBV2
CDR3aa: CASSPSLAGSYEQYF
CDR3nt: TGTGCCAGCAGTCCCTCACTAGCGGGATCCTACGAGCAGTACTTC

abundance: NA
d_gene: NA
j_gene: TRBJ1-2
v_gene: TRBV29-1
CDR3aa: CSVYSELYGYTF
CDR3nt: TGCAGCGTTTACAGCGAACTCTATGGCTACACCTTC

abundance: few
d_gene: NA
j_gene: TRBJ1-4
v_gene: TRBV6-1
CDR3aa: CASRSRALLKDEKLFF
CDR3nt: TGTGCCAGCAGAAGCAGGGCCCTCCTGAAAGATGAAAAACTGTTTTTT

abundance: few
d_gene: NA
j_gene: TRBJ2-7
v_gene: TRBV6-1
CDR3aa: CASSGIRAVSYEQYF
CDR3nt: TGTGCCAGCAGTGGCATCCGAGCGGTCTCCTACGAGCAGTACTTC

abundance: few
d_gene: TRBD1
j_gene: TRBJ2-2
v_gene: TRBV11-3
CDR3aa: CASSRRGHNTGELFF
CDR3nt: TGTGCCAGCAGCCGCAGGGGGCACAACACCGGGGAGCTGTTTTTT

abundance: many
d_gene: NA
j_gene: TRBJ2-1
v_gene: TRBV12-3/TRBV12-4
CDR3aa: CASSPEWAGDLNEQFF
CDR3nt: TGTGCCAGCAGTCCGGAGTGGGCTGGGGACTTGAATGAGCAGTTCTTC

abundance: few
d_gene: NA
j_gene: TRBJ2-5
v_gene: TRBV7-9
CDR3aa: CASRPMGKETQYF
CDR3nt: TGTGCCAGCAGACCAATGGGGAAGGAGACCCAGTACTTC

abundance: NA
d_gene: NA
j_gene: TRBJ1-1
v_gene: TRBV7-3
CDR3aa: CASSLTGFAEAFF
CDR3nt: TGTGCCAGCAGCCTAACCGGTTTCGCTGAAGCTTTCTTT

abundance: few
d_gene: TRBD2
j_gene: TRBJ2-3
v_gene: TRBV7-9
CDR3aa: CASSLSRGNLRTDTQYF
CDR3nt: TGTGCCAGCAGCTTATCGCGGGGGAACCTCCGGACAGATACGCAGTATTTT

abundance: NA
d_gene: NA
j_gene: TRBJ2-1
v_gene: TRBV14
CDR3aa: CASSQDFGSLSYNEQFF
CDR3nt: TGTGCCAGCAGCCAAGATTTCGGGAGTCTGTCCTACAATGAGCAGTTCTTC

abundance: few
d_gene: NA
j_gene: TRBJ1-4
v_gene: TRBV19
CDR3aa: CASSIRGQASTNEKLFF
CDR3nt: TGTGCCAGTAGTATAAGAGGGCAGGCTTCAACTAATGAAAAACTGTTTTTT

abundance: NA
d_gene: NA
j_gene: TRBJ2-7
v_gene: TRBV5-1
CDR3aa: CASSLRTAMYEQYF
CDR3nt: TGCGCCAGCAGCTTGAGGACAGCTATGTACGAGCAGTACTTC

abundance: medium-sized
d_gene: NA
j_gene: TRBJ1-5
v_gene: TRBV6-2/TRBV6-3
CDR3aa: CASREDSHQPQHF
CDR3nt: TGTGCCAGCAGAGAGGACAGCCATCAGCCCCAGCATTTT

abundance: NA
d_gene: TRBD2
j_gene: TRBJ2-1
v_gene: TRBV27
CDR3aa: CASSSLAGDNEQFF
CDR3nt: TGTGCCAGCAGTTCACTAGCGGGAGACAATGAGCAGTTCTTC

abundance: NA
d_gene: TRBD1
j_gene: TRBJ2-5
v_gene: TRBV13
CDR3aa: CASSEHGTAQETQYF
CDR3nt: TGTGCCAGCAGCGAACATGGGACAGCCCAAGAGACCCAGTACTTC

abundance: NA
d_gene: TRBD2
j_gene: TRBJ2-6
v_gene: TRBV24-1
CDR3aa: CATSRSGRADGANVLTF
CDR3nt: TGTGCCACCAGTCGTAGCGGGAGGGCCGATGGGGCCAACGTCCTGACTTTC

abundance: NA
d_gene: NA
j_gene: TRBJ2-3
v_gene: TRBV11-3
CDR3aa: CASGPDRLGDTQYF
CDR3nt: TGTGCCAGCGGACCCGACAGGCTCGGAGATACGCAGTATTTT

abundance: many
d_gene: NA
j_gene: TRBJ2-5
v_gene: TRBV11-2
CDR3aa: CASSYFGSQETQYF
CDR3nt: TGTGCCAGCAGCTATTTTGGCAGTCAAGAGACCCAGTACTTC

abundance: few
d_gene: TRBD2
j_gene: TRBJ2-7
v_gene: TRBV5-4
CDR3aa: CASSLEPLAGGAYEQYF
CDR3nt: TGTGCCAGCAGCTTGGAACCACTAGCGGGGGGCGCCTACGAGCAGTACTTC

abundance: few
d_gene: TRBD1
j_gene: TRBJ1-5
v_gene: TRBV12-3/TRBV12-4
CDR3aa: CASSEQGFSNQPQHF
CDR3nt: TGTGCCAGCAGTGAACAGGGGTTCAGCAATCAGCCCCAGCATTTT

abundance: NA
d_gene: TRBD2
j_gene: TRBJ2-7
v_gene: TRBV7-3
CDR3aa: CASSLKVRTSAYEQYF
CDR3nt: TGTGCCAGCAGCCTAAAGGTCAGGACTAGCGCCTACGAGCAGTACTTC

abundance: NA
d_gene: TRBD2
j_gene: TRBJ2-2
v_gene: TRBV27
CDR3aa: CASRGLAYTGELFF
CDR3nt: TGTGCCAGCAGGGGACTAGCCTACACCGGGGAGCTGTTTTTT

abundance: NA
d_gene: NA
j_gene: TRBJ1-5
v_gene: TRBV18
CDR3aa: CASSPGGGSDQPQHF
CDR3nt: TGTGCCAGCTCACCAGGCGGGGGCAGCGATCAGCCCCAGCATTTT

abundance: NA
d_gene: TRBD2
j_gene: TRBJ2-3
v_gene: TRBV3-1
CDR3aa: CASSPRTSGATGTDTQYF
CDR3nt: TGTGCCAGCAGCCCTCGGACTAGCGGGGCCACGGGCACAGATACGCAGTATTTT

abundance: NA
d_gene: NA
j_gene: TRBJ1-5
v_gene: TRBV6-2/TRBV6-3
CDR3aa: CASSLDGGLVQPQHF
CDR3nt: TGTGCCAGCAGTCTTGACGGGGGGTTGGTTCAGCCCCAGCATTTT

abundance: NA
d_gene: NA
j_gene: TRBJ2-5
v_gene: TRBV20-1
CDR3aa: CSAPPKGVEETQYF
CDR3nt: TGCAGTGCTCCCCCAAAGGGGGTGGAAGAGACCCAGTACTTC

abundance: NA
d_gene: NA
j_gene: TRBJ2-1
v_gene: TRBV12-3/TRBV12-4
CDR3aa: CASTPQDGNWQFF
CDR3nt: TGTGCCAGCACCCCCCAGGACGGCAATTGGCAGTTCTTC

abundance: few
d_gene: TRBD2
j_gene: TRBJ2-1
v_gene: TRBV12-3/TRBV12-4
CDR3aa: CASSRAGGRYNEQFF
CDR3nt: TGTGCCAGCAGTAGGGCGGGAGGGAGGTACAATGAGCAGTTCTTC

abundance: NA
d_gene: TRBD1
j_gene: TRBJ2-5
v_gene: TRBV19
CDR3aa: CASSAKGQGGLGAQYF
CDR3nt: TGTGCCAGTAGTGCAAAGGGACAGGGGGGGCTCGGGGCCCAGTACTTC

abundance: few
d_gene: NA
j_gene: TRBJ2-7
v_gene: TRBV20-1
CDR3aa: CSALRGTYEQYF
CDR3nt: TGCAGTGCCCTTCGCGGGACCTACGAGCAGTACTTC

abundance: NA
d_gene: TRBD1
j_gene: TRBJ1-1
v_gene: TRBV18
CDR3aa: CASSPTGILRTEAFF
CDR3nt: TGTGCCAGCTCACCGACAGGGATATTACGCACTGAAGCTTTCTTT